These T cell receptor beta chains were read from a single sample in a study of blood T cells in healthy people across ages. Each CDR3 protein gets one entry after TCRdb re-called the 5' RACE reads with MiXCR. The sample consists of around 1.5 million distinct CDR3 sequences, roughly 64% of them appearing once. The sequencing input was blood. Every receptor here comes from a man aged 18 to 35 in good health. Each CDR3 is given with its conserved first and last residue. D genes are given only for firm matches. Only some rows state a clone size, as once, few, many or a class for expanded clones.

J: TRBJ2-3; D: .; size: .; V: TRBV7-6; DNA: TGTGCCAGCAGCTTCAAGCTAGCTTTCACAGATACGCAGTATTTT; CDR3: CASSFKLAFTDTQYF
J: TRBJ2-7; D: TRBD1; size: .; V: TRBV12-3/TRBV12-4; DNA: TGTGCCAGCACCTTGACAGGGAGCGCGGACGAGCAGTACTTC; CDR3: CASTLTGSADEQYF
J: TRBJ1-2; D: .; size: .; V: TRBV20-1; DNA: TGCAGTGCCCTCAGGCGGGGGGAGGGCTATGGCTACACCTTC; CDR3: CSALRRGEGYGYTF
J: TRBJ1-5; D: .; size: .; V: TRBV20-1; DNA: TGCAGTGTTTCCGGCCCGGGGCAGCCCCAGCATTTT; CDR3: CSVSGPGQPQHF
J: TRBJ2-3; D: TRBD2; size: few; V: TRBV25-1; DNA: TGTGCCAGCAGTGAATGGAGACTAGCGGGCCCTCTTAGCACAGATACGCAGTATTTT; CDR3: CASSEWRLAGPLSTDTQYF
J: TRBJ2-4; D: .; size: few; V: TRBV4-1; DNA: TGCGCCAGCAGCGTAGGGGCGACCAAAAACATTCAGTACTTC; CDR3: CASSVGATKNIQYF
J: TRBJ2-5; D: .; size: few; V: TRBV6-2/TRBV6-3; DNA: TGTGCCAGCAGTTTCCGCGGTGGTAGGCCACAAGAGACCCAGTACTTC; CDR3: CASSFRGGRPQETQYF
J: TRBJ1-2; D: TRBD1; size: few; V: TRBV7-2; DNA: TGTGCCAGCAGCTTAGGGGGACAGGGGAATGGCTACACCTTC; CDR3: CASSLGGQGNGYTF
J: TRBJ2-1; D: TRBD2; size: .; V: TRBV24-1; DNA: TGTGCCACCAGTCTAGCGGGGGGAGGTAATGAGCAGTTCTTC; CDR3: CATSLAGGGNEQFF
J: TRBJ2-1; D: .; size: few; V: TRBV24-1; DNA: TGTGCCACCAGTCTGACAGGGGGACTAGAGGGGTCCAATGAGCAGTTCTTC; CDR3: CATSLTGGLEGSNEQFF